The present TCR beta chain was sequenced within a study of blood T cell repertoires in COVID-19. Study at large: Sites in the United States, Italy and Spain provided acute and convalescent COVID-19 samples. T cells, B-cell-depleted T cells, or PBMCs provided the cDNA or gDNA that served as material.

In the authors' methods: Estimation of nucleated cell counts relied on the amplification of reference gene primers. Method: immunoSEQ multiplex PCR; TCRdb's copy keeps in-frame clones and lacks some. The V and J calls and clone size come from that table; D and trimming were worked out from the DNA. This sample has about 47,000 clones, with approximately 90% found just once. Germline V gives CDR1 MGHDK, CDR2 SYGVNS. This CDR3 comprises 14 residues. V lost 3 bases, J lost 3 bases, and 11 bases lay in between. This receptor was identified in a man aged 55 to 69 with active COVID-19. V and J are TRBV25-1 and TRBJ1-1, with TRBD1 as a possible D gene (6 bases). Sequencing input: peripheral blood. As DNA, the CDR3 is TGTGCCAGCAGTGAGACAGGTAGGGACACTGAAGCTTTCTTT. It encodes CASSETGRDTEAFF.